This TCR beta chain was documented in a study of response to subunit inactivated influenza vaccine (dated by TCRdb to the late 2010s). Concerning the study at large: To follow how T cells responded to a trivalent subunit inactivated influenza vaccine, the researchers relied on deep quantitative profiling of the T cell receptor repertoire.

As concerns this clonotype: The clone's antigen remains unknown. One base away there is no much larger clone; base qualities are not given.

Findings and caveats that apply to the study as a whole: According to the authors, only a limited number of new T cells may be recruited by each seasonal influenza vaccination.

The library relied on RT-PCR. Sequenced using an Illumina HiSeq 2500. Using fastp at Q25 and MiXCR, TCRdb reprocessed the public reads and kept productive beta chains. Duplicate CDR3 protein sequences are folded into a single record with the most common DNA and genes. This sample lists just over 300,000 distinct CDR3 sequences; just over 20% were detected once. Jointly, the top ten make up about a tenth of the sample. CDR1 and CDR2 are drawn from the germline V gene: WSHSY, SAAADI. Measured from the cysteine to the phenylalanine, the CDR3 is 13 residues long. CDR3 DNA only is kept here, 39 bases in frame from base 1. The germline V end is reduced by 8 bases and the J end by 2 bases; junction bases left unmatched: 5.

The rearrangement joined TRBV10-2 to TRBJ2-5, with 7 junctional bases fitting TRBD2. The TCR originated in a man between 50 and 75 years old who received an inactivated influenza vaccine. Donor details come from another sample of the same person, matched by shared clones. The input for sequencing was PBMCs from blood, taken about 19 months after vaccination. The sequence in DNA is TGCGCCAGCGGGACTACCCGACAAGAGACCCAGTACTTC. This translates into CASGTTRQETQYF.